The 20 T cell receptor beta chains given below trace back to one sample, sequenced in a study of T cell responses to AZD1222 COVID-19 vaccine. This table comes from immunoSEQ multiplex PCR, and its TCRdb copy is limited to in-frame clones, with some not included. The data show tens of thousands of clones, 79% seen once. The sequenced sample was peripheral blood, obtained on day 0 of MenACWY control vaccination. These receptors all stem from an adult in good health.

V gene TRBV28 combines with J gene TRBJ2-2; D is uncertain. The germline V gene has CDR1 MDHEN and CDR2 SYDVKM. The CDR3 extends over 13 amino acids. The ends were cut back, 2 bases at V and 8 bases at J, with 9 bases in the middle. CDR3 region: CASSLGRRGELFF. CDR3 DNA: TGTGCCAGCAGTTTAGGACGCAGGGGGGAGCTGTTTTTT.

This clone was found a few times. Different DNA sequences within this sample yield the same CDR3. The chain joins TRBV7-8 to TRBJ2-7; 7 bases match TRBD1. This CDR3 contains 14 residues. Germline values: CDR1 SGHVS, CDR2 FQNEAQ. Germline trimming cut 5 bases from V and 0 bases from J; bases unmatched to any gene: 4. The CDR3 bases are TGTGCCAGCAGCCCTCGGGACAGCTCCTACGAGCAGTACTTC. Translation gives CASSPRDSSYEQYF.

The sample holds one count of this clone. The chain couples TRBV12-3 or TRBV12-4 to TRBJ1-2; the D gene is possibly TRBD1 (5 bases). The V end was cut by 6 bases, the J end by 6 bases, with 14 bases between. There are 13 residues in the CDR3. CDR3 DNA sequence: TGTGCCAGCAGGGGGGAGGTCAGCCATGGCTACACCTTC. Its protein product is CASRGEVSHGYTF.

This clone was seen once. V usage is TRBV28 and J usage is TRBJ1-5; 7 bases map to TRBD1. The CDR3 covers 15 residues. Germline V CDR1 and CDR2: MDHEN, SYDVKM. J gave up 4 bases and V 5 bases, and 8 bases lay outside the gene matches. CDR3 loop: CASSKTGVPNQPQHF. The CDR3 bases are TGTGCCAGCAGTAAAACAGGGGTACCGAATCAGCCCCAGCATTTT.

The rearrangement joins TRBV20-1 to TRBJ2-7; D is possibly TRBD2 (5 bases). Germline CDR1 is DFQATT and CDR2 is SNEGSKA (reference sequence). The CDR3 extends over 13 amino acids. The ends were cut back, 3 bases at V and 4 bases at J, with 13 bases in the middle. CDR3 coding DNA: TGCAGTGCTAGTCCCAGCGGCCATTACGAGCAGTACGTC. This translates into CSASPSGHYEQYV.

This clone turned up a few times. This chain connects TRBV6-6 to TRBJ1-5, with D possibly matching TRBD1 (5 bases). Trimming left V 2 bases short and J 4 bases short, with 9 bases between. The CDR3 length is 14 residues. CDR1 is MNHNY and CDR2 is SVGAGI in the germline V gene (reference sequence). For the CDR3, the DNA is TGTGCCAGCAGTTACGGGGGTGGGAATCAGCCCCAGCATTTT. This gives the protein CASSYGGGNQPQHF.

The chain has TRBV2 and TRBJ2-3; no definite D call. In germline, CDR1 is SNHLY, CDR2 FYNNEI. The V end lost 8 bases, the J end lost 4 bases, and 19 bases lay between the germline ends. The CDR3 consists of 15 residues. CDR3 amino acids: CASRPQPLGSDTQYF. In nucleotides, the CDR3 is TGTGCCAGCCGCCCGCAACCCCTGGGGTCAGATACGCAGTATTTT. The full variable domain, its missing parts supplied by reference TRBV2 and TRBJ2-3, is EPEVTQTPSHQVTQMGQEVILRCVPISNHLYFYWYRQILGQKVEFLVSFYNNEISEKSEIFDDQFSVERPDGSNFTLKIRSTKLEDSAMYFCASRPQPLGSDTQYFGPGTRLTVL.

The CDR3 here is CASSVVPYPAKNIQYF. The DNA for the CDR3 is TGTGCCAGCAGCGTAGTACCTTACCCCGCCAAAAACATTCAGTACTTC. The chain employs TRBV9 and TRBJ2-4; D ambiguous. From germline, CDR1 is SGDLS and CDR2 YYNGEE. The CDR3 covers 16 residues. The V and J ends lost 0 bases and 1 base respectively, with 11 bases between them.

This clone occurred once. The gene calls are TRBV28 and TRBJ2-5; no clear D gene. The CDR3 length is 12 residues. Germline V gene lookup returns CDR1 MDHEN and CDR2 SYDVKM. Trimming took 2 bases from V and 9 from J, leaving 10 bases between them. CDR3 sequence (DNA): TGTGCCAGCAGTTTACGGTGGAGTCCCCAGTACTTC. Its translation: CASSLRWSPQYF.

The chain recombines TRBV11-2 with TRBJ2-1; D ambiguous. Between the trimmed V and J ends, which lost 2 bases and 6 bases, there was a span of 8 bases. CDR1 and CDR2 from the germline V gene are SGHAT and FQNNGV. This CDR3 comprises 13 residues. The CDR3 nucleotides are TGTGCCAGCAGCTTAAATGGTATCAATGAGCAGTTCTTC. Its translation is CASSLNGINEQFF.

This clone showed up just once. The chain joins TRBV29-1 to TRBJ2-3; TRBD2 matches 12 bases. From germline, CDR1 is SQVTM and CDR2 ANQGSEA. The CDR3 totals 15 residues. V gave up 8 bases and J gave up 0 bases; unmatched junction bases: 6. In DNA, the CDR3 is TGCAGCATCGCCGGGACTAGCGGGAGCACAGATACGCAGTATTTT. This encodes CSIAGTSGSTDTQYF.

The chain combines TRBV5-8 with TRBJ2-5; 8 nucleotides agree with TRBD1. The CDR3 covers 16 residues. Germline loops: CDR1 SGHTS, CDR2 YDEGEE. The trim removed 4 bases at V and 0 bases at J, leaving 8 bases unmatched. The chain's CDR3 is CASSPGGPKHQETQYF. The CDR3 DNA reads as TGTGCCAGCAGCCCAGGGGGCCCGAAACACCAAGAGACCCAGTACTTC.

The rearrangement links TRBV3-1 (or the pseudogene TRBV3-2) to TRBJ1-5, with 7 positions matching TRBD1. V shed 4 bases and J 6 bases; nucleotides not matched to a gene: 6. CDR3 size: 14 residues. CDR1 is LGHDT and CDR2 is YNNKEL in the germline V gene (reference sequence). The CDR3 is CASSLRQGGQPQHF. CDR3 nucleotide sequence: TGTGCCAGCAGCCTTCGACAGGGAGGTCAGCCCCAGCATTTT.

The chain carries TRBV24-1 and TRBJ1-1, with D hard to call. This CDR3 is 13 amino acids long. CDR1 is KGHDR and CDR2 is SFDVKD in the germline V gene. With 1 base removed from V and 8 bases from J, the gap between germline ends came to 10 bases. The DNA for the CDR3 is TGTGCCACCAGTGATTTCGGAGGCACAGAAGCTTTCTTT. Translation gives CATSDFGGTEAFF.

Relative to its sample, this clone is medium-sized. The CDR3 here is CASSLSQNYGYTF. The CDR3 nucleotides read TGTGCCAGCAGCTTAAGTCAGAACTATGGCTACACCTTC. The rearrangement links TRBV7-9 to TRBJ1-2; D not resolved. The germline CDR1 and CDR2 sequences are SEHNR and FQNEAQ (reference sequence). The CDR3 has 13 residues. Trimming removed 2 bases at V and 2 bases at J, with 6 bases between.

V gene TRBV2 combines with J gene TRBJ2-5; 10 nucleotides agree with TRBD2. V shed 6 bases, J shed 5 bases, and the junction held 9 bases outside the gene matches. This CDR3 has 15 amino acids. The germline V gene has CDR1 SNHLY and CDR2 FYNNEI. CDR3: CASSPIAGGGETQYF. The CDR3 nucleotides read TGTGCCAGCAGCCCTATAGCGGGAGGCGGGGAGACCCAGTACTTC.

V gene TRBV5-1 combines with J gene TRBJ2-2, with 9 bases aligning to TRBD2. The V gene's germline CDR1 is SGHRS and CDR2 YFSETQ. The V and J ends lost 1 base and 0 bases, in that order; junction bases with no gene match: 4. The CDR3 sequence is 17 residues long. The CDR3 DNA follows: TGCGCCAGCAGCTTGTCGCTAGCGGGACCGAACACCGGGGAGCTGTTTTTT. Translation: CASSLSLAGPNTGELFF.

A few counts support this clone. CDR3: CAWSTAGAQGSGNEKLFF. The CDR3 nucleotides are TGTGCCTGGAGCACCGCGGGGGCGCAAGGATCGGGTAATGAAAAACTGTTTTTT. The V and J genes are TRBV30 and TRBJ1-4; possibly TRBD1 for D (6 bases). V gave up 3 bases and J gave up 4 bases, with 24 bases separating them. The length of the CDR3 is 18 residues. Germline CDR1 reads GTSNPN; CDR2 reads SVGIG (reference sequence).

The chain recombines TRBV5-4 with TRBJ2-5, with TRBD2 as a possible D gene (6 bases). Per the germline V gene, CDR1 is SGHNT and CDR2 is YYREEE (reference sequence). V was shortened by 0 bases and J by 2 bases, with 11 bases between the two germline ends. This CDR3 spans 15 amino acids. The CDR3 sequence is CASSLVAGPQETQYF. The DNA for the CDR3 is TGTGCCAGCAGCTTGGTCGCGGGGCCTCAAGAGACCCAGTACTTC.

V usage is TRBV28 and J usage is TRBJ2-7; tentative D call: TRBD2 (7 bases). This CDR3 is built from 15 residues. V lost 5 bases and J 2 bases, leaving 16 bases between the germline ends. CDR1 and CDR2 (germline): MDHEN, SYDVKM. This CDR3 is CASSPGGARPYEQYF. CDR3 in DNA: TGTGCCAGCAGTCCTGGGGGGGCGCGCCCCTACGAGCAGTACTTC.